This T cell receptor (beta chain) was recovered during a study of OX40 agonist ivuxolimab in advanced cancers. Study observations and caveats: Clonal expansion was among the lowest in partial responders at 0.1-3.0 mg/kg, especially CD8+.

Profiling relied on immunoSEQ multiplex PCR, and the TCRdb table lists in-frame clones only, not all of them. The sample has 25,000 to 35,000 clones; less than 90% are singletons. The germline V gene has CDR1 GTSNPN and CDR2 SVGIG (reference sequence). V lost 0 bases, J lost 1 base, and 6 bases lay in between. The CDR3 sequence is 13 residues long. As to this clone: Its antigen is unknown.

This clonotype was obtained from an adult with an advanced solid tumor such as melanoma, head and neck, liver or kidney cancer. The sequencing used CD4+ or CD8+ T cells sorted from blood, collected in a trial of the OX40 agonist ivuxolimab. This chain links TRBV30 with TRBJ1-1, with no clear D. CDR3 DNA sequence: TGTGCCTGGAGTGTAGTCGAGAACACTGAAGCTTTCTTT. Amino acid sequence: CAWSVVENTEAFF.